This T cell receptor beta chain emerged from a study of T-cell reconstitution after alpha-beta-depleted transplantation in children. Preparation of the TCRbeta library used unique molecular identifiers. TCRdb ran MiXCR on the PCR reads and lists one entry per CDR3 protein. The sample records fewer than 750,000 distinct CDR3 sequences, 25% to 30% being singletons. On this clonotype itself: One end of the junction does not line up with germline, which may come from a read error.

This specimen consisted of PBMCs, obtained before TCRalphabeta/CD19-depleted stem cell transplant. The sequence was collected from a boy under two years old with Wiskott-Aldrich syndrome, due to receive a stem cell transplant.

The CDR3 nucleotides read TGTGCCAACAGTGGGACTAGCGGGAGGAACAATGAGCAGTTCTTC. This gives the protein CANSGTSGRNNEQFF. The chain combines TRBV6-1 with TRBJ2-1; TRBD2 matches at 15 bases. This CDR3 region has 15 residues. Germline loops: CDR1 MNHNS, CDR2 SASEGT.